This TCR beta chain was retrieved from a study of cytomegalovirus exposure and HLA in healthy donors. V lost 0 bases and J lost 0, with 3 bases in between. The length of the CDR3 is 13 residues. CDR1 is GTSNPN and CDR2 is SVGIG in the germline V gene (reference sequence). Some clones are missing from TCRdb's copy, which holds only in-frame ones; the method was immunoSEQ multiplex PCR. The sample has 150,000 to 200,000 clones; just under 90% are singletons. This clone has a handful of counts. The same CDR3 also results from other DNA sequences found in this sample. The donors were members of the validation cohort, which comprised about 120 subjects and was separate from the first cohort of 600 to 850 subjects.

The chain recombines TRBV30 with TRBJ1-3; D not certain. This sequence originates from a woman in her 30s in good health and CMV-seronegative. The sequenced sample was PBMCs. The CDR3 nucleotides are TGTGCCTGGAGTGTCAGCTCTGGAAACACCATATATTTT. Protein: CAWSVSSGNTIYF.